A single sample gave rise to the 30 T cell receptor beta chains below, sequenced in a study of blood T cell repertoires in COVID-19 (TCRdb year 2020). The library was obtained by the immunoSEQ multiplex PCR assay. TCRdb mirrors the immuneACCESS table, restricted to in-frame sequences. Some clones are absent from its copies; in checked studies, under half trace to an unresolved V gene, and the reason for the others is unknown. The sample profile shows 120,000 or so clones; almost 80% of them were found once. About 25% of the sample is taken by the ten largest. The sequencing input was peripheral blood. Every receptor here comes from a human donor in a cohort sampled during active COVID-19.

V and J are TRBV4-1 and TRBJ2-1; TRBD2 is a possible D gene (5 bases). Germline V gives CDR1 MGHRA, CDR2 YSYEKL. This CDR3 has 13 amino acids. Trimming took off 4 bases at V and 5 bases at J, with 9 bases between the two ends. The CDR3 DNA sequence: TGCGCCAGCAGCCCCCCCGGGGACAATGAGCAGTTCTTC. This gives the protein CASSPPGDNEQFF.

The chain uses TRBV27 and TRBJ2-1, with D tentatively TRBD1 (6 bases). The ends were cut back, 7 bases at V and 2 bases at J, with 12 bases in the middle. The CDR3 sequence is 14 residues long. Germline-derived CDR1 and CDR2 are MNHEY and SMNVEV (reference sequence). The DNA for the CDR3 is TGTGCCAGCATAGGGGGAGTGGCCTACAATGAGCAGTTCTTC. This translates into CASIGGVAYNEQFF.

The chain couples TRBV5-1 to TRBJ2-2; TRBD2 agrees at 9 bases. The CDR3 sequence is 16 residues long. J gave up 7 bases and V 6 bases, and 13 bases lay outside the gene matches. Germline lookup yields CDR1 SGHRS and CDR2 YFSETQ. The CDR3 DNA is TGCGCCAGCACCCCTGCTGGTAGCGGGAGAATCGGGGAGCTGTTTTTT. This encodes CASTPAGSGRIGELFF.

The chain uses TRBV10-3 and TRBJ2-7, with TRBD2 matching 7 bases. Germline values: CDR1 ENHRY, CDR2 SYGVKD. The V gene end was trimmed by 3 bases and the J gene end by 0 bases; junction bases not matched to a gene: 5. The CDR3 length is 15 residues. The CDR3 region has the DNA TGTGCCATCAGTGAAGGACTAGGCCTCTCCTACGAGCAGTACTTC. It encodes CAISEGLGLSYEQYF.

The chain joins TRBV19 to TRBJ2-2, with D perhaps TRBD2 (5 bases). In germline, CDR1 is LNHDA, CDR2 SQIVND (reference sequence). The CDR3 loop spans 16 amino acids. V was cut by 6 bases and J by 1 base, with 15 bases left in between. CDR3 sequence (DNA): TGTGCCAGTAGCGCCAGTGGACTCTTGAACACCGGGGAGCTGTTTTTT. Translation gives CASSASGLLNTGELFF.

The DNA of the CDR3 is TGTGCCAGCAGCGAGCTTGCGGGGCGGAGCACAGATACGCAGTATTTT. This encodes CASSELAGRSTDTQYF. The V and J genes are TRBV5-4 and TRBJ2-3, with D possibly being TRBD2 (6 bases). The germline V gene has CDR1 SGHNT and CDR2 YYREEE (reference sequence). This CDR3 is 16 amino acids long. The ends were cut back, 4 bases at V and 0 bases at J, with 15 bases in the middle.

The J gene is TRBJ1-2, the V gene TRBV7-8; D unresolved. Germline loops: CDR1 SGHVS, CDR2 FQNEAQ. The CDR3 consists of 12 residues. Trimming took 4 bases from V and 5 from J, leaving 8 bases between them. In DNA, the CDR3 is TGTGCCAGCAGCTCTATCTCTTATGGCTACACCTTC. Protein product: CASSSISYGYTF.

In nucleotides, the CDR3 is TGCGCCAGCAGCCAAGAAGACAGATTTTACAATGAGCAGTTCTTC. This gives the protein CASSQEDRFYNEQFF. The rearrangement joins TRBV4-3 to TRBJ2-1; possibly TRBD1 for D (5 bases). Trimming shortened V by 0 bases and J by 4 bases, and 10 bases separated the two germline ends. The CDR3 loop spans 15 amino acids. Germline CDR1 is LGHNA and CDR2 is YSLEER.

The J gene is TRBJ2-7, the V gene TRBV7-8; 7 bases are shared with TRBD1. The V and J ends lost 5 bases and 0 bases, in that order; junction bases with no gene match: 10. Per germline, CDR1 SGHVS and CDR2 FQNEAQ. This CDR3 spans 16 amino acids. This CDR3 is CASSRDPGTASYEQYF. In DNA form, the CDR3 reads TGTGCCAGCAGCAGAGATCCCGGGACAGCCTCCTACGAGCAGTACTTC.

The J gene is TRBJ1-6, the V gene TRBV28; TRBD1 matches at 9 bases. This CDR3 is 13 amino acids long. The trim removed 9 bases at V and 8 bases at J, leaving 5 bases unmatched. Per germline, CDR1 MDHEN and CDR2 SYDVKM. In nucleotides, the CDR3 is TGTGCCAGTAGAACAGGGGGCGATTCACCCCTCCACTTT. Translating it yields CASRTGGDSPLHF.

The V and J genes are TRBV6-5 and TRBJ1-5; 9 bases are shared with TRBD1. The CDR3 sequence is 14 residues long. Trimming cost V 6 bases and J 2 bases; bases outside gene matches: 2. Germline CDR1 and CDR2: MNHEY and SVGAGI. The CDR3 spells CASSGQGRNQPQHF. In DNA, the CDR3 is TGTGCCAGCAGCGGACAGGGGCGCAATCAGCCCCAGCATTTT.

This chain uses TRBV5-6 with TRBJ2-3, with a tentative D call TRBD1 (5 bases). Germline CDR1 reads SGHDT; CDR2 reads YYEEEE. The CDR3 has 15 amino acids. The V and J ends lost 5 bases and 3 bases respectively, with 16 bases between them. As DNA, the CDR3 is TGTGCCAGCAGTCAGGGCCCCGTCTCGACAGATACGCAGTATTTT. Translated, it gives CASSQGPVSTDTQYF.

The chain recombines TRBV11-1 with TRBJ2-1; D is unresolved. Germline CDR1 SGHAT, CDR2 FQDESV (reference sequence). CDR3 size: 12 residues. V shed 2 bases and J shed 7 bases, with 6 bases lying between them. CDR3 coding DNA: TGTGCCAGCAGCTTACTAGGAAATGAGCAGTTCTTC. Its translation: CASSLLGNEQFF.

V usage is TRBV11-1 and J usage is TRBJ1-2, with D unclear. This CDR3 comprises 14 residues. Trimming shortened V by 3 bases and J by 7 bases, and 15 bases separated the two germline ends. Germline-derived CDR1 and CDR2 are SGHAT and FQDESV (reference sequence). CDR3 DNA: TGTGCCAGCAGCTTGCGGGGATCGGCGGGTGGCTACACCTTC. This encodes CASSLRGSAGGYTF.

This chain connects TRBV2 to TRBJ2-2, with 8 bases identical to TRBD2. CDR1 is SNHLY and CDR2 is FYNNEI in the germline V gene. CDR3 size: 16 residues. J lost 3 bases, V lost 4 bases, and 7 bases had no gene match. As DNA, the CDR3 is TGTGCCAGCAGTGCCCAAGGCGGGAGGTACACCGGGGAGCTGTTTTTT. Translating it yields CASSAQGGRYTGELFF.

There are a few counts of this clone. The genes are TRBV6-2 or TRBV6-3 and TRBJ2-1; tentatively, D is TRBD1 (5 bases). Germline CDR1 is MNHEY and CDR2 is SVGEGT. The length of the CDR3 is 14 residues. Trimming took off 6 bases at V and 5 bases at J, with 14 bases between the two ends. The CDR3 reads CASRPVDRNNEQFF. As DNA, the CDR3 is TGTGCCAGCAGACCTGTTGACAGAAACAATGAGCAGTTCTTC.

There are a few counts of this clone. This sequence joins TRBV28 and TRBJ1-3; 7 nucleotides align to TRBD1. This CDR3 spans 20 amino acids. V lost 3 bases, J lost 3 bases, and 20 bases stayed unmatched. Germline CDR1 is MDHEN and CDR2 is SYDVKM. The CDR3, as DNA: TGTGCCAGCAGTTTTATACCCGGGACAGCCCGCTTCTCCATTGGAAACACCATATATTTT. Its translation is CASSFIPGTARFSIGNTIYF.

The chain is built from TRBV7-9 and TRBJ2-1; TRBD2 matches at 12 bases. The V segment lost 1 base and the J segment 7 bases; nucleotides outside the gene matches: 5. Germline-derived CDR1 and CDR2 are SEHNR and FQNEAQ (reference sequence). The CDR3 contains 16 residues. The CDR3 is CASSLVGLAGLNEQFF. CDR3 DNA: TGTGCCAGCAGCTTAGTTGGACTAGCGGGGTTAAATGAGCAGTTCTTC.

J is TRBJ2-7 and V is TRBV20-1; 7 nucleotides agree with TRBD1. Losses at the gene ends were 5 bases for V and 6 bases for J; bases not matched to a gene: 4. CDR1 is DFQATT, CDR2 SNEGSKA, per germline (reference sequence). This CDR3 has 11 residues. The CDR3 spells CSAHRGSEQYF. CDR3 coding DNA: TGCAGTGCTCACAGGGGCTCCGAGCAGTACTTC.

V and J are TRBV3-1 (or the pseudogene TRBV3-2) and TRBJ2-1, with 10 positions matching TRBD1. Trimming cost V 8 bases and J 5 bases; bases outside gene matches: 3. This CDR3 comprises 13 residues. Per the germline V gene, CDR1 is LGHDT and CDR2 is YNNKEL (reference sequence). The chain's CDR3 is CASRDRGHNEQFF. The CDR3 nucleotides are TGTGCCAGCCGGGACAGGGGCCACAATGAGCAGTTCTTC.

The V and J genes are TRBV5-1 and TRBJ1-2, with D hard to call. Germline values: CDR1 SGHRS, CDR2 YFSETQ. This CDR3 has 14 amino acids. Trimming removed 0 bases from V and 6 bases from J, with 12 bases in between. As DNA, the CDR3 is TGCGCCAGCAGCTTGGTCGGGTTGGAAGATGGCTACACCTTC. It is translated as CASSLVGLEDGYTF.

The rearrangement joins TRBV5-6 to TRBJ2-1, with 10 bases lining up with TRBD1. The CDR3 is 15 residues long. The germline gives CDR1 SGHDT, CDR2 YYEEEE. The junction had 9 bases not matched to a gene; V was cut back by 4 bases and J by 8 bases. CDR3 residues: CASSGPGQGRDEQFF. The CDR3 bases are TGTGCCAGCAGCGGCCCGGGACAGGGGAGGGATGAGCAGTTCTTC.

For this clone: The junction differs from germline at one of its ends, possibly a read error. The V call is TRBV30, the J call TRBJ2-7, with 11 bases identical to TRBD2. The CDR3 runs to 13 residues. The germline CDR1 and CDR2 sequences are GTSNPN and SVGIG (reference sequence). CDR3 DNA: TGTGCCTGGAGAGATATTACTAGCGGGGGAGTCTATTTC. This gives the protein CAWRDITSGGVYF.

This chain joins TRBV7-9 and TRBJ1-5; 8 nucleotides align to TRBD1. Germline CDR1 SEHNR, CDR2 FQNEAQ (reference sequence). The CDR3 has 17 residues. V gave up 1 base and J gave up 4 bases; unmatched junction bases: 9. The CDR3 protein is CASSLGYRQGLNQPQHF. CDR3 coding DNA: TGTGCCAGCAGCTTAGGCTATCGACAGGGGCTAAATCAGCCCCAGCATTTT.

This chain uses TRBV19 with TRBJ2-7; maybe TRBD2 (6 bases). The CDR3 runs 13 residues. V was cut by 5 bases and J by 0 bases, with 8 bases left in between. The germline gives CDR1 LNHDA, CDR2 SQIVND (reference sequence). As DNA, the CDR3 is TGTGCCAGTAGTCAGGACTACTCCTACGAGCAGTACTTC. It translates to CASSQDYSYEQYF.

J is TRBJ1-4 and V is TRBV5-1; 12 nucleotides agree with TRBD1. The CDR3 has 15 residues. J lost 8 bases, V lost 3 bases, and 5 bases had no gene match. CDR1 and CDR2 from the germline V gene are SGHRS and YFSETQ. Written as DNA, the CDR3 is TGCGCCAGCAGCTCGTCCGGGACAGGGGGCGAAAAACTGTTTTTT. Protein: CASSSSGTGGEKLFF.

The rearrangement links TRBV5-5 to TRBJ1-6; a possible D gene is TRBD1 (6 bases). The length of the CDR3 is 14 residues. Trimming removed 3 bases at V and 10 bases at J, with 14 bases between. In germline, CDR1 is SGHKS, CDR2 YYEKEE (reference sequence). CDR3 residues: CASSYREWESPLHF. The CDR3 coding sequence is TGTGCCAGCAGCTACAGGGAATGGGAATCACCCCTCCACTTT. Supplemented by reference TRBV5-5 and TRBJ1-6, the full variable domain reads DAGVTQSPTHLIKTRGQQVTLRCSPISGHKSVSWYQQVLGQGPQFIFQYYEKEERGRGNFPDRFSARQFPNYSSELNVNALLLGDSALYLCASSYREWESPLHFGNGTRLTVT.

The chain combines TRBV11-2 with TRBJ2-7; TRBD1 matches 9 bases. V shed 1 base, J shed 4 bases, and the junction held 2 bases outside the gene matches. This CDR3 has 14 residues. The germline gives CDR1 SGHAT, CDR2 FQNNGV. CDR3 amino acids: CASSLGTGAYEQYF. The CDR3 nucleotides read TGTGCCAGCAGCTTAGGGACAGGGGCTTACGAGCAGTACTTC.

The CDR3 nucleotides are TGTGCCAGCAGTCCGAAGGGAGGGCCCTACGAGCAGTACTTC. Translation gives CASSPKGGPYEQYF. The gene calls are TRBV6-2 or TRBV6-3 and TRBJ2-7; 7 bases map to TRBD2. V gave up 5 bases and J gave up 2 bases; unmatched junction bases: 6. The V gene's germline CDR1 is MNHEY and CDR2 SVGEGT. CDR3 size: 14 residues.

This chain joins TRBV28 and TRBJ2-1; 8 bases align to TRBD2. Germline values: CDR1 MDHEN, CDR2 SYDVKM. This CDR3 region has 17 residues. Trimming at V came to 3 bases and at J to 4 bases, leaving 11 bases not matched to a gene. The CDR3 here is CASSFPPGGRQYNEQFF. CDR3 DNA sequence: TGTGCCAGCAGTTTCCCCCCGGGCGGGAGGCAGTACAATGAGCAGTTCTTC.